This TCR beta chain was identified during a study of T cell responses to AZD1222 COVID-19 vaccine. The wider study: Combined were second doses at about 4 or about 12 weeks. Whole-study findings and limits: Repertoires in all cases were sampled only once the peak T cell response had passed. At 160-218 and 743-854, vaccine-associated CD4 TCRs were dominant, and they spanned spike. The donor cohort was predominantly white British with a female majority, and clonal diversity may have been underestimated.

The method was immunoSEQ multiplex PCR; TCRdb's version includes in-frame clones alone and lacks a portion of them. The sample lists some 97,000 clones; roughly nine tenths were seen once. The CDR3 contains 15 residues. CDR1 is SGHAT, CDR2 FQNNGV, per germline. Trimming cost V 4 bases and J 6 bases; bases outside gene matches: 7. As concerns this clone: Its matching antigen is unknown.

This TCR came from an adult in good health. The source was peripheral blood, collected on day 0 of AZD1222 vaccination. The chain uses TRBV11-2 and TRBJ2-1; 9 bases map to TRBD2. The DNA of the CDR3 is TGTGCCAGCAGCTCGAGACTAGCGGAACGCAATGAGCAGTTCTTC. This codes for CASSSRLAERNEQFF.